What follows describes a single T cell receptor beta chain. Its antigen specificity is not known. No base quality information exists; no much larger clone differs at one position. The data stem from a study of response to subunit inactivated influenza vaccine (dated by TCRdb to between 2018 and 2020). The study in broad terms: Deep quantitative T cell receptor repertoire profiling was used in the study to track responses to a trivalent subunit inactivated influenza vaccine.

The junction shows trimming of 0 bases on V and 6 bases on J, and the gene matches do not reach 7 bases of it. The germline V gene gives CDR1 as SGDLS and CDR2 as YYNGEE. The CDR3 goes from the cysteine to the phenylalanine over 16 residues. Only CDR3 DNA remains: 48 bases, in frame from the first base. Results the study describes overall, beyond this receptor: The authors proposed that each seasonal influenza vaccination may bring in only a limited number of new T cells.

Library preparation was by RT-PCR. The reads were generated on an Illumina HiSeq 2500. The public reads were run again by TCRdb, first through fastp at Q25 and then through MiXCR, and only productive beta chains were kept. A single entry per CDR3 protein holds the most common genes and DNA from its merged rows. The sample table shows more than 450,000 distinct CDR3 sequences, and around 11% are seen once. The ten largest account for approximately 10% of the sample. These records were also assigned to another study, of T cells expressing NK-cell markers. The second study also describes: 5'RACE template switching, by which a universal primer site and unique molecular identifiers were added, was used to make TCR beta cDNA libraries. TCR beta-chain repertoires were profiled in sorted CD3+CD56+NKG2C+, CD3+CD56+NKG2C- and CD3+CD56-NKG2C+ T-cell subsets from several donors. Among the eight sequenced donors, seven were HCMV-seropositive and one was HCMV-seronegative. In several experiments an anti-gammadeltaTCR antibody was added to restrict sorting to alphabetaTCR-expressing T cells. In 6 or 7 donors, the dominant CD3+CD56+NKG2C+ clonotypes ranked among the top 10 CD8+ clonotypes, making up about 1.0-7.5% of CD8+ T cells. Those dominant clonotypes were again the most abundant among CD3+CD56-NKG2C+ cells in a few donors, at 28.3-60.1%. It remained unclear whether the expanded NKG2C-expressing T cell clones were specific for HCMV antigens. The eight sequenced donors were randomly selected healthy volunteers, three men and five women. HCMV-specific IgG was detected in serum with a commercial ELISA kit to determine HCMV serostatus. Ficoll density gradient centrifugation was used to isolate peripheral blood mononuclear cells from blood. For roughly 6 donors, bulk peripheral blood T-cell repertoires were also sequenced from unsorted PBMC. Priming for cDNA synthesis came from the TCR beta constant segment, and two successive PCR amplification steps followed. Sequencing of the libraries produced 2 x 150 bp reads on Illumina HiSeq 2000/2500, MiSeq or NextSeq. MIGEC handled demultiplexing of the reads and grouping by UMI, while MiTCR was used to assemble and quantify clonotypes. To exclude erroneous sequences, only TCR cDNA sequences supported by at least two reads were retained. The tcR package was used for downstream repertoire analysis, with clonotypes matched between fractions based on CDR3 nucleotide sequence plus V segment. VDJmatch was used to annotate antigen specificity against VDJdb, with one amino acid substitution in CDR3 permitted.

The chain couples TRBV9 to TRBJ2-2, with 8 bases aligning to TRBD1. Source: PBMCs from blood, taken on the day of vaccination. The clonotype was recovered from a man between 45 and 60 years old who received an inactivated influenza vaccine. Donor details come from another sample of the same person, matched by shared clones. In nucleotide form, the sequence is TGTGCCAGCAGCGTAGGGTTCCAGGGGGCACCCGGGGAGCTGTTTTTT. The resulting protein is CASSVGFQGAPGELFF.